Listed below are T cell receptor beta chains from one sample, sequenced in a study of blood T cell repertoires in COVID-19. Assay: immunoSEQ multiplex PCR; the TCRdb copy retains only in-frame clones and omits some. Of hundreds of thousands of clones listed, about nine tenths are singletons. Specimen: peripheral blood. These receptors originate from a man between 60 and 70 years old who had recovered from COVID-19. CDR3s include the opening cysteine and the closing phenylalanine or tryptophan. D genes are given only for firm matches. Part of the rows lack a size; the others show once, few, many or a class for expanded clones.

cdr3_nt: TGTGCCACCAGTGAATTGGACAGGGATCAGCCCCAGCATTTT
cdr3_aa: CATSELDRDQPQHF
clone_size: .
d_call: TRBD1
v_call: TRBV24-1
j_call: TRBJ1-5

cdr3_nt: TGTGCCAGCAGTTTACAGGGAAACTATGGCTACACCTTC
cdr3_aa: CASSLQGNYGYTF
clone_size: .
d_call: .
v_call: TRBV3-1/TRBV3-2
j_call: TRBJ1-2

cdr3_nt: TGTGCCAGCAGCCTAAGGACTAGCGGGGAAACCGGGGAGCTGTTTTTT
cdr3_aa: CASSLRTSGETGELFF
clone_size: .
d_call: TRBD2
v_call: TRBV11-3
j_call: TRBJ2-2

cdr3_nt: TGTGCCAGCAGCTTAGGACTAGCGGGGGGTATAAGGTACTTC
cdr3_aa: CASSLGLAGGIRYF
clone_size: .
d_call: TRBD2
v_call: TRBV7-9
j_call: TRBJ2-7

cdr3_nt: TGTGCAAGTCGCTTGCGACAGTCAATATCCTATTCACCCCTCCACTTT
cdr3_aa: CASRLRQSISYSPLHF
clone_size: few
d_call: .
v_call: TRBV12-2
j_call: TRBJ1-6

cdr3_nt: TGTGCCAGTAGCCTGTACAGGACTAACTATGGCTACACCTTC
cdr3_aa: CASSLYRTNYGYTF
clone_size: few
d_call: .
v_call: TRBV19
j_call: TRBJ1-2

cdr3_nt: TGTGCCAGCAGCCACGTATGGGAGGGGGTTATTCAGCCCCAGCATTTT
cdr3_aa: CASSHVWEGVIQPQHF
clone_size: .
d_call: .
v_call: TRBV4-2
j_call: TRBJ1-5

cdr3_nt: TGTGCCAGTAGTATAACAAGAAACACTGAAGCTTTCTTT
cdr3_aa: CASSITRNTEAFF
clone_size: .
d_call: .
v_call: TRBV19
j_call: TRBJ1-1

cdr3_nt: TGTGCCAGCAGCTTACAACAACCCCCCGGGGAGCTGTTTTTT
cdr3_aa: CASSLQQPPGELFF
clone_size: .
d_call: .
v_call: TRBV7-6
j_call: TRBJ2-2

cdr3_nt: TGTGCCAGCAGCACCGAACAGGGGGCAGGCGAAAAACTGTTTTTT
cdr3_aa: CASSTEQGAGEKLFF
clone_size: .
d_call: TRBD1
v_call: TRBV5-6
j_call: TRBJ1-4

cdr3_nt: TGTGCCAGCAGCCATCCGGGTTCTCATGGCTACACCTTC
cdr3_aa: CASSHPGSHGYTF
clone_size: .
d_call: .
v_call: TRBV6-5
j_call: TRBJ1-2

cdr3_nt: TGTGCCAGTAGGCCGGGACTAAGAGGGACAGATACGCAGTATTTT
cdr3_aa: CASRPGLRGTDTQYF
clone_size: .
d_call: TRBD2
v_call: TRBV19
j_call: TRBJ2-3

cdr3_nt: TGTGCCAGCAGCAAAGCACGGAGAAAACTAGCGGGGAGGATCGGGGAGCTGTTTTTT
cdr3_aa: CASSKARRKLAGRIGELFF
clone_size: .
d_call: .
v_call: TRBV21-1
j_call: TRBJ2-2

cdr3_nt: TGTGCCAGCACCGATAGCGGGGGGGCGCCCCATAATTCACCCCTCCACTTT
cdr3_aa: CASTDSGGAPHNSPLHF
clone_size: .
d_call: .
v_call: TRBV13
j_call: TRBJ1-6

cdr3_nt: TGTGCCAGCAGCTTATGGGGAGGTGGGGCCAACGTCCTGACTTTC
cdr3_aa: CASSLWGGGANVLTF
clone_size: once
d_call: .
v_call: TRBV7-2
j_call: TRBJ2-6

cdr3_nt: TGTGCCAGCTCACCGACGTACAGGTTCAATGAAAAACTGTTTTTT
cdr3_aa: CASSPTYRFNEKLFF
clone_size: .
d_call: .
v_call: TRBV18
j_call: TRBJ1-4

cdr3_nt: TGCGCCAGCAGCTTGGGGGACAGGGTTTTGAATGAGCAGTTCTTC
cdr3_aa: CASSLGDRVLNEQFF
clone_size: .
d_call: TRBD1
v_call: TRBV5-1
j_call: TRBJ2-1

cdr3_nt: TGCGCCAGCAGCCCCAGCGGGGACATCACAGATACGCAGTATTTT
cdr3_aa: CASSPSGDITDTQYF
clone_size: .
d_call: .
v_call: TRBV5-1
j_call: TRBJ2-3

cdr3_nt: TGTGCCAGTACCCTTTGGGCACAGGGGGCTGGTTATGGCTACACCTTC
cdr3_aa: CASTLWAQGAGYGYTF
clone_size: once
d_call: TRBD1
v_call: TRBV19
j_call: TRBJ1-2

cdr3_nt: TGTGCCACCAGTGACCAATACTACACTGAAGCTTTCTTT
cdr3_aa: CATSDQYYTEAFF
clone_size: .
d_call: .
v_call: TRBV24-1
j_call: TRBJ1-1

cdr3_nt: TGTGCCAGCAGTTTCTTTGAGGCCTACAATGAGCAGTTCTTC
cdr3_aa: CASSFFEAYNEQFF
clone_size: .
d_call: .
v_call: TRBV5-6
j_call: TRBJ2-1

cdr3_nt: TGTGCCAGCACCCTCTCCGGGACAGGGTACGAGCAGTACTTC
cdr3_aa: CASTLSGTGYEQYF
clone_size: .
d_call: TRBD1
v_call: TRBV14
j_call: TRBJ2-7

cdr3_nt: TGTGCCTGGAGTAAGGGGCTAGCGGGGGTATTCAATGAGCAGTTCTTC
cdr3_aa: CAWSKGLAGVFNEQFF
clone_size: few
d_call: TRBD2
v_call: TRBV30
j_call: TRBJ2-1

cdr3_nt: TGCGCCAGCAGCTTGGCACAGCTGAGCTCCTACAATGAGCAGTTCTTC
cdr3_aa: CASSLAQLSSYNEQFF
clone_size: .
d_call: .
v_call: TRBV5-1
j_call: TRBJ2-1

cdr3_nt: TGTGCCAGCAGCCGCAATCCCGGCACTGAAGCTTTCTTT
cdr3_aa: CASSRNPGTEAFF
clone_size: once
d_call: .
v_call: TRBV5-4
j_call: TRBJ1-1

cdr3_nt: TGTGCCAGCAGAGGCGTGCAGGGTGGAGAAAAACTGTTTTTT
cdr3_aa: CASRGVQGGEKLFF
clone_size: .
d_call: .
v_call: TRBV6-5
j_call: TRBJ1-4

cdr3_nt: TGTGCCAGCAGCTTAGACTACACCGGGGAGCTGTTTTTT
cdr3_aa: CASSLDYTGELFF
clone_size: .
d_call: .
v_call: TRBV7-9
j_call: TRBJ2-2

cdr3_nt: TGTGCCTGGAGTGTAACAGGCACCGGGGAGCTGTTTTTT
cdr3_aa: CAWSVTGTGELFF
clone_size: once
d_call: .
v_call: TRBV30
j_call: TRBJ2-2

cdr3_nt: TGTGCCAGCAGACCTGTCCTAGCGGGGATCCTCAATGAGCAGTTCTTC
cdr3_aa: CASRPVLAGILNEQFF
clone_size: few
d_call: TRBD2
v_call: TRBV6-2/TRBV6-3
j_call: TRBJ2-1

cdr3_nt: TGTGCCAGCAGTGAAACGGCAGCGAGTAATTTGGAGCCCCAGCATTTT
cdr3_aa: CASSETAASNLEPQHF
clone_size: .
d_call: .
v_call: TRBV6-1
j_call: TRBJ1-5

cdr3_nt: TGTGCCAGCAGCCAATCCCAAAACATTCAGTACTTC
cdr3_aa: CASSQSQNIQYF
clone_size: .
d_call: .
v_call: TRBV11-1
j_call: TRBJ2-4

cdr3_nt: TGTGCCAGCAGCCGACTTTATAGCAATCAGCCCCAGCATTTT
cdr3_aa: CASSRLYSNQPQHF
clone_size: .
d_call: .
v_call: TRBV6-5
j_call: TRBJ1-5

cdr3_nt: TGTGCCAGCAGGCAAGCGGGCACCGGCGAGCAGTACTTC
cdr3_aa: CASRQAGTGEQYF
clone_size: few
d_call: .
v_call: TRBV25-1
j_call: TRBJ2-7

cdr3_nt: TGTGCCAGCAGCGTAGCGAGGGGGCTGGGTACCGGGGAGCTGTTTTTT
cdr3_aa: CASSVARGLGTGELFF
clone_size: .
d_call: TRBD1
v_call: TRBV9
j_call: TRBJ2-2

cdr3_nt: TGTGCCAGCACCCCACAGTCGGCGGGACCCTACAATGAGCAGTTCTTC
cdr3_aa: CASTPQSAGPYNEQFF
clone_size: .
d_call: .
v_call: TRBV7-6
j_call: TRBJ2-1

cdr3_nt: TGTGCCATCCTCGGGACAGGGGGCCGGCGACCCTATGGCTACACCTTC
cdr3_aa: CAILGTGGRRPYGYTF
clone_size: few
d_call: TRBD1
v_call: TRBV10-3
j_call: TRBJ1-2

cdr3_nt: TGTGCCAGCAGCCAAGATCTCCCCAGGCAAGAGACCCAGTACTTC
cdr3_aa: CASSQDLPRQETQYF
clone_size: .
d_call: .
v_call: TRBV14
j_call: TRBJ2-5

cdr3_nt: TGCGCCAGCAGCGCGGATGTCCAAGGAGGGGCCAACGTCCTGACTTTC
cdr3_aa: CASSADVQGGANVLTF
clone_size: .
d_call: .
v_call: TRBV5-1
j_call: TRBJ2-6

cdr3_nt: TGCGCCAGCAGTGAAATCCGGCTAGCGGGGGGTCCAGATACGCAGTATTTT
cdr3_aa: CASSEIRLAGGPDTQYF
clone_size: .
d_call: TRBD2
v_call: TRBV10-1
j_call: TRBJ2-3

cdr3_nt: TGTGCCAGCAGCGTTGGGACAGGGGGCTTCTACGAGCAGTACTTC
cdr3_aa: CASSVGTGGFYEQYF
clone_size: .
d_call: TRBD1
v_call: TRBV9
j_call: TRBJ2-7

cdr3_nt: TGTGCCAGCAGCTTAGTTCGGGGGGCGCAGGGCTACACCTTC
cdr3_aa: CASSLVRGAQGYTF
clone_size: .
d_call: .
v_call: TRBV7-9
j_call: TRBJ1-2

cdr3_nt: TGTGCCAGCAGCAGAAAGAAAGGTGGGCAGGGGGTGGCCTACAATGAGCAGTTCTTC
cdr3_aa: CASSRKKGGQGVAYNEQFF
clone_size: .
d_call: TRBD1
v_call: TRBV5-4
j_call: TRBJ2-1

cdr3_nt: TGTGCCATCGCGCAAACAGGGGATAGAACGAATGAGCAGTTCTTC
cdr3_aa: CAIAQTGDRTNEQFF
clone_size: .
d_call: TRBD1
v_call: TRBV10-3
j_call: TRBJ2-1

cdr3_nt: TGTGCCAGCAGCCCCGCAGGGGCGAGCAATCAGCCCCAGCATTTT
cdr3_aa: CASSPAGASNQPQHF
clone_size: .
d_call: .
v_call: TRBV11-2
j_call: TRBJ1-5

cdr3_nt: TGTGCCAGCAGCCCGGGACTAGCGGGGCGACCCTCCTACAATGAGCAGTTCTTC
cdr3_aa: CASSPGLAGRPSYNEQFF
clone_size: .
d_call: TRBD2
v_call: TRBV7-6
j_call: TRBJ2-1

cdr3_nt: TGTGCCAGCTCACCAACCGGGACAGGGGGAAAATACGCTGGAAACACCATATATTTT
cdr3_aa: CASSPTGTGGKYAGNTIYF
clone_size: .
d_call: TRBD1
v_call: TRBV18
j_call: TRBJ1-3

cdr3_nt: TGTGCCACCAGTGATCCCGGACAGGGCGATATCGGGGAGCTGTTTTTT
cdr3_aa: CATSDPGQGDIGELFF
clone_size: .
d_call: TRBD1
v_call: TRBV24-1
j_call: TRBJ2-2